One sample yielded the 27 T cell receptor beta chains listed below, sequenced in a study of control samples from healthy donors and cancer patients. Sequencing was performed with immunoSEQ multiplex PCR; in TCRdb, only in-frame clones are kept and a portion is missing. Altogether some 97,000 clones are present, about 90% being singletons, with the ten largest covering under 20%. Sequencing was done on a sample of blood. The receptor set was obtained from a woman between 50 and 59 years old in good health.

The chain recombines TRBV5-4 with TRBJ2-2, with 10 nucleotides matching TRBD2. Trimming cost V 2 bases and J 9 bases; bases outside gene matches: 13. CDR3 length equals 17 residues. CDR1 and CDR2 (germline): SGHNT, YYREEE (reference sequence). DNA for the CDR3: TGTGCCAGCAGCTTAATTTTGGGGACTAGCGAGGGCAGGGAGCTGTTTTTT. Protein: CASSLILGTSEGRELFF.

This chain joins TRBV5-6 and TRBJ2-2; D ambiguous. Per germline, CDR1 SGHDT and CDR2 YYEEEE. V was clipped by 4 bases and J by 6 bases, with 13 bases between them. The CDR3 has 14 residues. DNA for the CDR3: TGTGCCAGCAGCCCCGGTACGTCCTCCGGGGAGCTGTTTTTT. Translating gives CASSPGTSSGELFF.

The CDR3 nucleotides are TGTGCCAGCAGCGAGCGGGAGGGCCCTTTTAGGACCTACAATGAGCAGTTCTTC. The encoded protein is CASSEREGPFRTYNEQFF. This rearrangement joins TRBV9 to TRBJ2-1; 10 bases line up with TRBD2. The CDR3 totals 18 residues. Germline CDR1 is SGDLS and CDR2 is YYNGEE. V was clipped by 3 bases and J by 2 bases; unmatched bases: 11.

CDR3 in amino acids: CASSLSVTGNQPQHF. The DNA of the CDR3 is TGTGCCAGCAGTTTATCTGTGACAGGCAATCAGCCCCAGCATTTT. The V call is TRBV27, the J call TRBJ1-5; tentatively, D is TRBD1 (5 bases). Germline lookup yields CDR1 MNHEY and CDR2 SMNVEV (reference sequence). The CDR3 runs to 15 residues. The ends were cut back, 0 bases at V and 2 bases at J, with 8 bases in the middle.

The chain is built from TRBV3-1 (or the pseudogene TRBV3-2) and TRBJ2-7; the D is unclear. V shed 0 bases and J shed 6 bases, with 15 bases lying between them. This CDR3 is 15 amino acids long. Germline lookup yields CDR1 LGHDT and CDR2 YNNKEL (reference sequence). The CDR3 is CASSQEVRALGEQYF. CDR3 DNA sequence: TGTGCCAGCAGCCAAGAGGTACGAGCGCTGGGCGAGCAGTACTTC.

V is TRBV19 and J is TRBJ2-7; 8 bases are a match to TRBD2. V lost 7 bases to trimming and J lost 4 bases; unmatched junction nucleotides: 12. The CDR3 is 15 residues long. Germline-derived CDR1 and CDR2 are LNHDA and SQIVND (reference sequence). The CDR3 is CASTRGGLAVYEQYV. The CDR3 DNA follows: TGTGCCAGTACACGGGGTGGACTAGCAGTATACGAGCAGTACGTC.

This chain connects TRBV5-1 to TRBJ1-1; D is undetermined. The germline V gene encodes CDR1 SGHRS and CDR2 YFSETQ. The CDR3 is 13 amino acids. With 1 base removed from V and 1 base from J, the gap between germline ends came to 5 bases. The CDR3 sequence: CASSLYRNTEAFF. Written as DNA, the CDR3 is TGCGCCAGCAGCTTGTACCGGAACACTGAAGCTTTCTTT.

The chain links TRBV19 to TRBJ1-5, with 7 bases lining up with TRBD1. This CDR3 comprises 16 residues. V lost 5 bases and J lost 7; bases outside the gene matches: 14. Looked up from germline, CDR1 is LNHDA and CDR2 is SQIVND (reference sequence). CDR3 region: CASSFVTGTRLQPQHF. CDR3 sequence (DNA): TGTGCCAGTAGTTTCGTGACAGGGACCCGTTTGCAGCCCCAGCATTTT.

The chain couples TRBV19 to TRBJ2-3, with D uncertain. Germline CDR1 is LNHDA and CDR2 is SQIVND (reference sequence). V was trimmed by 8 bases and J by 2 bases, leaving 17 bases between them. The CDR3 spans 15 residues. CDR3 residues: CASRRIGMFTDTQYF. CDR3 DNA: TGTGCCAGTCGCCGAATTGGGATGTTCACAGATACGCAGTATTTT.

This chain joins TRBV5-1 and TRBJ1-4; the match to TRBD1 covers 7 bases. Germline CDR1 SGHRS, CDR2 YFSETQ. The CDR3 loop spans 13 amino acids. V was clipped by 8 bases and J by 8 bases; unmatched bases: 9. The CDR3 region is CASRQGDDEKLFF. The CDR3 coding sequence is TGCGCCAGTCGGCAGGGGGACGACGAAAAACTGTTTTTT.

The chain carries TRBV6-2 or TRBV6-3 and TRBJ1-1, with 7 bases that match TRBD1. The CDR3 is 18 residues long. The junction had 18 bases not matched to a gene; V was cut back by 4 bases and J by 4 bases. Germline V gene lookup returns CDR1 MNHEY and CDR2 SVGEGT. This chain's CDR3 is CASSFQGGGGPTLTEAFF. In DNA, the CDR3 is TGTGCCAGCAGTTTCCAGGGGGGGGGCGGTCCAACCCTCACTGAAGCTTTCTTT.

This chain connects TRBV7-2 to TRBJ2-3; possibly TRBD1 for D (6 bases). V lost 2 bases, J lost 0 bases, and 12 bases lay in between. Per the germline V gene, CDR1 is SGHTA and CDR2 is FQGNSA. This CDR3 comprises 16 residues. CDR3: CASSLLGGVSTDTQYF. DNA of the CDR3: TGTGCCAGCAGCTTACTAGGGGGAGTAAGCACAGATACGCAGTATTTT.

The CDR3 DNA reads as TGTGCCAGTAGTATTCCCCGACAGGGAAGGAATGAAAAACTGTTTTTT. This encodes CASSIPRQGRNEKLFF. V gene TRBV19 combines with J gene TRBJ1-4, with 7 bases fitting TRBD1. The germline V gene has CDR1 LNHDA and CDR2 SQIVND (reference sequence). The CDR3 consists of 16 residues. Trimming at V came to 3 bases and at J to 5 bases, leaving 9 bases not matched to a gene. Full variable domain (remainder filled in from reference TRBV19 and TRBJ1-4): DGGITQSPKYLFRKEGQNVTLSCEQNLNHDAMYWYRQDPGQGLRLIYYSQIVNDFQKGDIAEGYSVSREKKESFPLTVTSAQKNPTAFYLCASSIPRQGRNEKLFFGSGTQLSVL.

The J gene is TRBJ2-6, the V gene TRBV5-1, with no clear D. The CDR3 is 14 residues long. Germline CDR1 is SGHRS and CDR2 is YFSETQ. The V and J ends lost 4 bases and 2 bases respectively, with 7 bases between them. CDR3 amino acids: CASSPLPGANVLTF. The DNA for the CDR3 is TGCGCCAGCAGCCCCCTGCCTGGGGCCAACGTCCTGACTTTC.

V usage is TRBV3-1 (or the pseudogene TRBV3-2) and J usage is TRBJ2-5; 7 positions agree with TRBD2. Germline CDR1 and CDR2: LGHDT and YNNKEL (reference sequence). The CDR3 is 13 amino acids. Unmatched junction bases numbered 2, after V lost 4 bases and J lost 3 bases. For the CDR3, the DNA is TGTGCCAGCAGCCGGCTAGCGGAAGAGACCCAGTACTTC. This gives the protein CASSRLAEETQYF.

This clone was seen a few times. CDR3 sequence (DNA): TGTGCCAGCAGCTTAAATCAGCCCCAGCATTTT. Amino acid sequence: CASSLNQPQHF. The V and J genes are TRBV7-8 and TRBJ1-5; unclear D gene. CDR1 SGHVS and CDR2 FQNEAQ come from the germline V gene. This CDR3 is 11 amino acids long. Trimming removed 2 bases from V and 4 bases from J, with 0 bases in between. Looking up the rest from reference TRBV7-8 and TRBJ1-5 gives the full variable domain: GAGVSQSPRYKVAKRGQDVALRCDPISGHVSLFWYQQALGQGPEFLTYFQNEAQLDKSGLPSDRFFAERPEGSVSTLKIQRTQQEDSAVYLCASSLNQPQHFGDGTRLSIL.

This chain connects TRBV7-9 to TRBJ1-3; TRBD1 is a possible D gene (5 bases). Between the trimmed V and J ends, which lost 4 bases and 4 bases, there was a span of 11 bases. Germline CDR1 and CDR2: SEHNR and FQNEAQ (reference sequence). CDR3 length equals 14 residues. CDR3 sequence (DNA): TGTGCCAGCAGCTCACAGGAGGCGGGAAACACCATATATTTT. Protein product: CASSSQEAGNTIYF.

The CDR3 spells CASLRRQKGTEAFF. In nucleotides, the CDR3 is TGTGCCAGCTTACGCCGACAGAAGGGCACTGAAGCTTTCTTT. This rearrangement joins TRBV2 to TRBJ1-1, with D perhaps matching TRBD1 (5 bases). V lost 8 bases to trimming and J lost 4 bases, with 17 bases between them. There are 14 residues in the CDR3. Germline V gene sequence: CDR1 SNHLY, CDR2 FYNNEI.

The V call is TRBV6-5, the J call TRBJ1-1; possible D gene TRBD1, 6 bases. CDR3 length: 15 residues. Trimming removed 6 bases from V and 4 bases from J, with 18 bases in between. The V gene's germline CDR1 is MNHEY and CDR2 SVGAGI. The CDR3 DNA is TGTGCCAGCAGCTTGACGCGGGGGCTGGCCACTGAAGCTTTCTTT. Amino acid sequence: CASSLTRGLATEAFF.

The chain combines TRBV7-2 with TRBJ1-4, with 7 bases matching TRBD1. The CDR3 contains 15 residues. Trimming at V came to 5 bases and at J to 5 bases, leaving 8 bases not matched to a gene. Germline-derived CDR1 and CDR2 are SGHTA and FQGNSA. CDR3: CASSRTGGENEKLFF. The CDR3 bases are TGTGCCAGCAGCAGGACAGGTGGGGAAAATGAAAAACTGTTTTTT.

This clone occurred once. This sequence joins TRBV5-4 and TRBJ1-3; 9 bases are a match to TRBD1. Germline V lookup: CDR1 SGHNT, CDR2 YYREEE (reference sequence). This CDR3 comprises 15 residues. Losses at the gene ends were 2 bases for V and 3 bases for J; bases not matched to a gene: 3. The CDR3 sequence is CASSFGQGLGNTIYF. CDR3 nucleotide sequence: TGTGCCAGCAGCTTTGGACAGGGGCTTGGAAACACCATATATTTT.

The rearrangement links TRBV7-7 to TRBJ2-2; D call uncertain. This CDR3 spans 12 amino acids. V shed 3 bases and J shed 6 bases, with 5 bases lying between them. Germline CDR1 is SSHAT and CDR2 is FNYEAQ (reference sequence). CDR3 coding DNA: TGTGCCAGCAGCTTCCAGCCCGGGGAGCTGTTTTTT. Its protein product is CASSFQPGELFF.

The rearrangement joins TRBV4-1 to TRBJ2-2, with D perhaps matching TRBD1 (5 bases). Germline V gene sequence: CDR1 MGHRA, CDR2 YSYEKL. The V end was cut by 1 base, the J end by 4 bases, with 16 bases between. This CDR3 comprises 17 residues. The CDR3 DNA is TGCGCCAGCAGCCAAGGATTGGCAGGGCCGAGCACCGGGGAGCTGTTTTTT. Its protein product is CASSQGLAGPSTGELFF.

The rearrangement joins TRBV19 to TRBJ2-3, with D tentatively TRBD2 (6 bases). CDR1 LNHDA and CDR2 SQIVND come from the germline V gene (reference sequence). Trimming removed 2 bases at V and 3 bases at J, with 12 bases between. The CDR3 runs to 15 residues. In DNA, the CDR3 is TGTGCCAGTAGTATAACCTCGACTAGGACAGATACGCAGTATTTT. Translating gives CASSITSTRTDTQYF. Full variable domain (rest looked up from reference TRBV19 and TRBJ2-3): DGGITQSPKYLFRKEGQNVTLSCEQNLNHDAMYWYRQDPGQGLRLIYYSQIVNDFQKGDIAEGYSVSREKKESFPLTVTSAQKNPTAFYLCASSITSTRTDTQYFGPGTRLTVL.

The gene calls are TRBV5-1 and TRBJ2-1, with 8 bases that match TRBD2. The junction had 9 bases not matched to a gene; V was cut back by 3 bases and J by 10 bases. The CDR3 totals 14 residues. Germline V gives CDR1 SGHRS, CDR2 YFSETQ. The CDR3 spells CASSYGRGASEQFF. In nucleotides, the CDR3 is TGCGCCAGCAGCTATGGGCGGGGGGCCTCCGAGCAGTTCTTC.

The V gene is TRBV6-5, the J gene TRBJ1-6, with D unresolved. Germline CDR1 is MNHEY and CDR2 is SVGAGI. Trimming stripped 4 bases from V and 0 bases from J, with 10 bases between. The CDR3 consists of 16 residues. The CDR3 DNA reads as TGTGCCAGCAGTTCGACCCCGGGCTCCTATAATTCACCCCTCCACTTT. The encoded protein is CASSSTPGSYNSPLHF.

Only one count was recorded for this clone. The chain is built from TRBV6-6 and TRBJ2-7; 7 bases align to TRBD2. After removal of 2 bases from V and 6 bases from J, the junction contained 7 bases not matched to a gene. This CDR3 spans 14 amino acids. Per the germline V gene, CDR1 is MNHNY and CDR2 is SVGAGI (reference sequence). The CDR3 protein is CASSYIGLDPEQYF. In nucleotides, the CDR3 is TGTGCCAGCAGTTACATCGGACTAGATCCCGAGCAGTACTTC.